This TCR beta chain was retrieved from a study of T-cell memory formation after mild COVID-19. This clonotype was seen a few times. As yet, its antigen is unknown. Study-wide results and limits: SARS-CoV-2 specificity of second-wave clones peaking day 37 was unconfirmed.

TCRdb used MiXCR to reprocess the 5' RACE reads, holding one entry per CDR3 protein. The sample lists roughly 110,000 distinct CDR3 sequences; around an eighth were seen once. This CDR3 region has 10 residues. V was cut by 8 bases and J by 6 bases, with 4 bases left in between. CDR1 is LNHDA, CDR2 SQIVND, per germline (reference sequence). The sequenced sample was PBMCs or a T cell subset sorted from them (not recorded which). This chain connects TRBV19 to TRBJ2-2; the D is unclear. The origin of this receptor is a man aged 18-30 years who had mild COVID-19 (a few samples of this study predate the infection). Cell type and time point are not known. The CDR3, as DNA: TGTGCCAGTTGGGCCGGGGAGCTGTTTTTT. This translates into CASWAGELFF.